Sequencing of this TCR beta chain was carried out in a study of CD8 T cells in ankylosing spondylitis. Library preparation for TCR beta used quantitative 5'-RACE with molecular barcodes. TCRdb itself ran the 5' RACE reads through MiXCR, one entry per CDR3 protein. Of 750,000 to 850,000 distinct CDR3 sequences in the sample, approximately 12% are singletons; the top ten hold approximately 0.51%. Study-level results: A motif in TCR beta, a set of several highly homologous variants, appeared characteristic of ankylosing spondylitis blood. Disease-linked clones were reportedly significantly enriched in matched ankylosing spondylitis synovial fluid.

The sample holds a few counts of this clonotype. What it binds is not known. This clonotype originated in a male donor with ankylosing spondylitis. Input material: blood, either unsorted or a sorted T cell fraction (not recorded which).

Here the CDR3 DNA reads TGTGCCAGCAGTTCATCCCCCTCGGGACAGGGGGCGCGGTGGTATGGCTACACCTTC. Translated, it gives CASSSSPSGQGARWYGYTF. This chain joins TRBV27 and TRBJ1-2; 12 nucleotides agree with TRBD1. Germline V gene lookup returns CDR1 MNHEY and CDR2 SMNVEV (reference sequence). The CDR3 loop spans 19 amino acids. V trimming: 4 bases; J trimming: 5 bases; junction bases outside the gene matches: 17.